Below, one TCR beta chain is given with its context. Its antigen is unidentified. The CDR3 contains 15 residues. V lost 2 bases and J lost 6; bases outside the gene matches: 4. Per the germline V gene, CDR1 is SGHDT and CDR2 is YYEEEE. The data were obtained in a study of T-cell memory formation after mild COVID-19. Each CDR3 protein is one row after TCRdb ran MiXCR on the 5' RACE reads. This sample has fewer than 200,000 distinct CDR3 sequences, with about a fifth found just once. Overall study findings and caveats: Contracting clones, day 15 to 85, had balanced CD4/CD8, and later expanders favored CD4+.

The receptor comes from an adult woman who had mild COVID-19 (a few samples of this study predate the infection). Cell type and time point are not known. The sample consisted of PBMCs or a T cell subset sorted from them (not recorded which). The chain combines TRBV5-6 with TRBJ2-7, with 14 bases fitting TRBD2. The CDR3: CASSFGLAGGVEQYF. As DNA, the CDR3 is TGTGCCAGCAGCTTTGGACTAGCGGGGGGAGTCGAGCAGTACTTC.